This T cell receptor beta chain is drawn from a study of low-dose radiotherapy and immunotherapy resistance in tumors. On the study more broadly: A total of 6.5 Gy was given to Cohort 1 as 0.5 Gy per fraction every 2 weeks. The study administered intravenous cyclophosphamide at 200 mg/m2 every two weeks, one day ahead of radiation and immunotherapy.

Time point defined: before trial treatment. Donors were dosed with nivolumab and ipilimumab; they also received aspirin, low-dose cyclophosphamide and low-dose radiotherapy. Alpha and beta chains were covered, as first-strand cDNA relied on TRAV- and TRBV-specific primers. TCRs were put through 20 PCR cycles of amplification with Phusion. A constant-region primer and the V-primer adapter served as the primer pair. MiXCR was run by TCRdb on the reads, yielding one entry per CDR3 protein. The sample carries more than 50,000 distinct CDR3 sequences, under 30% recorded once. This CDR3 is built from 15 residues. CDR1 SGHRS and CDR2 YFSETQ come from the germline V gene. The ends were cut back, 4 bases at V and 3 bases at J, with 13 bases in the middle.

The chain is built from TRBV5-1 and TRBJ1-4; possible D gene TRBD1, 6 bases. The receptor was derived from a male donor with prostate cancer. The material was PBMCs, obtained before treatment. The CDR3: CASSARTAANEKLFF. DNA of the CDR3: TGCGCCAGCAGCGCCCGGACAGCCGCTAATGAAAAACTGTTTTTT.